This TCR beta chain was found in a study of T cell responses to AZD1222 COVID-19 vaccine. This clone was observed a single time. Trimming at V came to 3 bases and at J to 0 bases, leaving 1 base not matched to a gene. This CDR3 has 15 residues. From germline, CDR1 is MNHEY and CDR2 SMNVEV (reference sequence). The protocol was immunoSEQ multiplex PCR, while the TCRdb copy is restricted to in-frame clones and leaves out a portion. The profile shows 86,000 or so clones, roughly 84% of them singletons. The receptor's source is an adult who received the AZD1222 COVID-19 vaccine. This chain connects TRBV27 to TRBJ2-3; 9 nucleotides match TRBD2. This specimen consisted of peripheral blood, obtained 28 days after the second AZD1222 dose. CDR3 loop: CASSFTSGSTDTQYF. The CDR3, as DNA: TGTGCCAGCAGTTTCACTAGCGGGAGCACAGATACGCAGTATTTT.